This TCR beta chain is drawn from a study of T-cell reconstitution after alpha-beta-depleted transplantation in children. Notes on the study in general: Expanded clones from the graft, numbering several hundred, reportedly supplied alpha-beta T cells about two months after transplant.

TCRbeta library construction was performed incorporating unique molecular identifiers. Each CDR3 protein gets one entry after TCRdb re-called the PCR reads with MiXCR. The repertoire holds 500,000 to 600,000 distinct CDR3 sequences, with 27% as singletons. With regard to this clonotype: Antigen unknown.

The sequenced sample was PBMCs, obtained before TCRalphabeta/CD19-depleted stem cell transplant. The receptor's source is a boy less than two years old with Wiskott-Aldrich syndrome, due to receive a stem cell transplant.

The CDR3 loop reads CASSYRQGTRYGYTF. CDR3 bases: TGTGCCAGCAGTTACCGACAGGGGACGCGGTATGGCTACACCTTC. The rearrangement uses TRBV6-5 and TRBJ1-2, with TRBD1 identical over 8 bases. The ends lost 2 bases at V and 5 bases at J; junction bases unmatched: 7. Germline assignment: CDR1 MNHEY and CDR2 SVGAGI. The CDR3 extends over 15 amino acids.